This TCR beta chain was identified in a study of T cells in Graves' hyperthyroidism and ophthalmopathy. Broader study findings: A model of 13 V-J features distinguished ophthalmopathy from stable hyperthyroidism.

The investigators amplified TCR beta CDR3 regions from RNA transcripts. The study used the HTBI primer set for a first-round RT-PCR of the TCR CDR3. TCRdb ran MiXCR on the multiplex PCR reads and lists one entry per CDR3 protein. The data hold roughly 580,000 distinct CDR3 sequences, with around 42% observed a single time. The V end lost 6 bases, the J end lost 0 bases, and 9 bases lay between the germline ends. The CDR3 consists of 14 residues. Germline loops: CDR1 LNHDA, CDR2 SQIVND (reference sequence). As to this clonotype: The antigen is undetermined.

This receptor was identified in a woman younger than 35 with Graves' hyperthyroidism. The sequenced sample consisted of peripheral blood or thyroid tissue (not recorded which). J is TRBJ1-5 and V is TRBV19; TRBD1 might be the D (5 bases). CDR3 amino acids: CASRATDSNQPQHF. DNA of the CDR3: TGTGCCAGTAGAGCGACAGATAGCAATCAGCCCCAGCATTTT.